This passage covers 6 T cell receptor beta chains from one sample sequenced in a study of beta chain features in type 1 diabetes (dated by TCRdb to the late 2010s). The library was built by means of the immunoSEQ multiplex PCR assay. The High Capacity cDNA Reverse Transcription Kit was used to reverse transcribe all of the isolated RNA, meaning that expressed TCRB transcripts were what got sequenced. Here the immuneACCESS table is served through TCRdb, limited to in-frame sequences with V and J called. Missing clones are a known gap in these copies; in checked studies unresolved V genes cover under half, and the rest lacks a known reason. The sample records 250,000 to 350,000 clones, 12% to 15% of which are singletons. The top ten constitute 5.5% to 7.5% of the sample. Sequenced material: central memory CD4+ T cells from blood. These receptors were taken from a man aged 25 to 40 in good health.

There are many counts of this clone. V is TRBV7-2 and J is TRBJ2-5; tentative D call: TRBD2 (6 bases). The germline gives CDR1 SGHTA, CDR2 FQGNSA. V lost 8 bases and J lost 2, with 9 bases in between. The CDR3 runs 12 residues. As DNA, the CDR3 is TGTGCCAGCGGACTAAATCAAGAGACCCAGTACTTC. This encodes CASGLNQETQYF.

The CDR3 loop reads CASSYGSGVTEAFF. The CDR3 DNA reads as TGTGCCAGCAGTTACGGATCAGGGGTCACTGAAGCTTTCTTT. The genes are TRBV6-6 and TRBJ1-1; possible D gene TRBD1, 6 bases. Germline V lookup: CDR1 MNHNY, CDR2 SVGAGI (reference sequence). V lost 2 bases to trimming and J lost 4 bases, with 11 bases between them. The CDR3 has 14 amino acids.

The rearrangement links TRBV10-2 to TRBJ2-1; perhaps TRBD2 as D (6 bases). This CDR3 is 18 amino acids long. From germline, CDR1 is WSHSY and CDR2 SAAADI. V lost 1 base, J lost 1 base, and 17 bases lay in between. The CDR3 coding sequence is TGCGCCAGCAGTGAGTTCGGTGCCATTAGCGGATCCTACAATGAGCAGTTCTTC. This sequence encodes CASSEFGAISGSYNEQFF.

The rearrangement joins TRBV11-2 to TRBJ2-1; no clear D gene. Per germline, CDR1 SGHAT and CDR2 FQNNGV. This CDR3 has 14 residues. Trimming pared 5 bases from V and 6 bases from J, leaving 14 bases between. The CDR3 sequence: CASSPLKLANEQFF. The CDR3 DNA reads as TGTGCCAGCAGCCCCCTGAAATTGGCCAATGAGCAGTTCTTC. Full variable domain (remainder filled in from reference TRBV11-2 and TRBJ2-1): EAGVAQSPRYKIIEKRQSVAFWCNPISGHATLYWYQQILGQGPKLLIQFQNNGVVDDSQLPKDRFSAERLKGVDSTLKIQPAKLEDSAVYLCASSPLKLANEQFFGPGTRLTVL.

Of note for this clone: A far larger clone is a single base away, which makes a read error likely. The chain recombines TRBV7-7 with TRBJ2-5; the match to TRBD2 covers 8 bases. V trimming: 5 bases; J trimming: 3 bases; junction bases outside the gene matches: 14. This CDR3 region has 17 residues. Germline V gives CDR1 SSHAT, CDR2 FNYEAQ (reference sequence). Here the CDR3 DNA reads TGTGCCAGCAGCCGCTGGTCCTCCGGGGGGGCTAAAGAGACCCAGTACTTC. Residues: CASSRWSSGGAKETQYF.

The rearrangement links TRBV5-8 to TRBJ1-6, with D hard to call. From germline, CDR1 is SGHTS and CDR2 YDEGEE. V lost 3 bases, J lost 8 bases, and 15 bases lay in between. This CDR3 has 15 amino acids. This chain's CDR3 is CASSSKKDGYSPLHF. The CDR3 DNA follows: TGTGCCAGCAGCTCGAAGAAGGACGGATATTCACCCCTCCACTTT.